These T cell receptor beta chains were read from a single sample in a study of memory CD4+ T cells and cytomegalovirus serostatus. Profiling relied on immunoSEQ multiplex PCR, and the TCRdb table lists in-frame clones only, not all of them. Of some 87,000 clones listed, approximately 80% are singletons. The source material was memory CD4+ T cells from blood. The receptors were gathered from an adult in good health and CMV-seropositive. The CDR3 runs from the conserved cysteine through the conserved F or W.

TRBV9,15,CASSVGHGTRHEQYF
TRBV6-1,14,CASWGAGSSYEQYF
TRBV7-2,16,CASSSQEARLNYGYTF
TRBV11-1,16,CASSPRTSAGTDTQYF
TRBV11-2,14,CASSLRQGTYEQYF
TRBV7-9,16,CASSLVSGGRRDEQFF
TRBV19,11,CATGSSYEQYF
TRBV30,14,CAWSVLAGEDTQYF
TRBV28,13,CASSINRGTEAFF
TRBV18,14,CASSPEVSSDTQYF
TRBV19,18,CASSMGELAGGIGETQYF
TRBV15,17,CATSRDRAGGSTDTQYF
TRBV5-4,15,CASSFGKGDVTEAFF
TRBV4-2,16,CASSRSSGRAGGELFF
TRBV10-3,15,CAINSGTKNYNEQFF
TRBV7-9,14,CASSLRAGAHEQFF